This TCR beta chain emerged from a study of identical twins. The study's findings and limits: Out-of-frame alpha sequences common to twins exhibited an excess of low generation probability. Models, which agreed with sharing between unrelated individuals, nonetheless underestimated the out-of-frame TCR alpha sharing seen in monozygotic twins.

This clonotype came up a few times. Its antigen is still unknown. TCRdb processed the 5' RACE reads anew with MiXCR; each CDR3 protein has one entry. The sample carries fewer than 250,000 distinct CDR3 sequences, under 10% recorded once. With V trimmed by 4 bases and J by 3 bases, 2 bases remained unmatched. Looked up from germline, CDR1 is LGHDT and CDR2 is YNNKEL (reference sequence). This CDR3 has 16 amino acids. These data were also reused for a study on yellow fever vaccine responses in identical twins.

The sequence was obtained from a woman between 18 and 30 years old in good health. The sequenced material came from memory (CD45RO+) T cells sorted from blood. V gene TRBV3-1 combines with J gene TRBJ2-1, with 14 bases fitting TRBD2. This chain's CDR3 is CASSLTSGGDYNEQFF. CDR3 nucleotide sequence: TGTGCCAGCAGCCTGACTAGCGGGGGGGACTACAATGAGCAGTTCTTC.